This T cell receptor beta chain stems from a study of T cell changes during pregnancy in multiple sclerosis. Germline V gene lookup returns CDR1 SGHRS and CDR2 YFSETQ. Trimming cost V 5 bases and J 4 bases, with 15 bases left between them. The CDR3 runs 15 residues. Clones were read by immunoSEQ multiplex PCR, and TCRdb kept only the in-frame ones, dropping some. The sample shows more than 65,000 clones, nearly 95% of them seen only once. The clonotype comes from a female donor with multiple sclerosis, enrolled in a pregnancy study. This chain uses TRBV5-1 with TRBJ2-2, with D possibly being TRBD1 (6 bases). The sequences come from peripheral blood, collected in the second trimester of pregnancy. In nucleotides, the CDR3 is TGCGCCAGCAGAGGGGACATTCGCGGCACCGGGGAGCTGTTTTTT. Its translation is CASRGDIRGTGELFF. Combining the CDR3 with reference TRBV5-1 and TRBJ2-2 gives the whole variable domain KAGVTQTPRYLIKTRGQQVTLSCSPISGHRSVSWYQQTPGQGLQFLFEYFSETQRNKGNFPGRFSGRQFSNSRSEMNVSTLELGDSALYLCASRGDIRGTGELFFGEGSRLTVL.